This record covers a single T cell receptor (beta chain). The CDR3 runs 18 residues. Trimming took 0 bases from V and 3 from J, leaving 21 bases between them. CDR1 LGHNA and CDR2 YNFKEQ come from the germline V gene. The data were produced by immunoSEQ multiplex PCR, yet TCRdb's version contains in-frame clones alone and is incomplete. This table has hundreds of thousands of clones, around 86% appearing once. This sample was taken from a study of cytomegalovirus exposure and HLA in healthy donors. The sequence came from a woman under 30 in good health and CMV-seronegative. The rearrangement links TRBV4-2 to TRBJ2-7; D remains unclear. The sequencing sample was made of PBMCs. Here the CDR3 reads CASSQEPSIAYPGYEQYF. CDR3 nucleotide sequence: TGTGCCAGCAGCCAAGAGCCGAGTATCGCCTACCCTGGCTACGAGCAGTACTTC.